These 6 T cell receptor beta chains originate from one sample sequenced in a study of spatial heterogeneity in lung cancer (dated by TCRdb to between 2018 and 2020). The paper as a whole reports these results and caveats: The tumor nonsynonymous mutation count correlated with the number of expanded alpha and beta TCRs within the tumor.

The intended sense of this specimen's time point label: sample taken at primary tumor resection. Libraries were prepared through 5' RACE. The sequencer was a NextSeq 500. TCRdb passed the public sequencing reads through fastp at Q25 and MiXCR, retaining productive beta sequences. Each record represents a unique CDR3 protein, reported with the most common genes and DNA among its rows. Across this sample there are under 15,000 distinct CDR3 sequences, with approximately 5.6% seen only once. Roughly 11% of the sample rests with the top ten. Antigens for these TCRs are unknown. Material: lung tumor tissue, obtained at surgery. The receptors stem from a female donor with early-stage non-small cell lung cancer.

This clonotype rates as medium-sized. Because the library targeted alpha chains, this beta chain is an off-target read whose size means little. The rearrangement joins TRBV5-1 to TRBJ1-1; no reliable D call. The CDR3 sequence is 13 residues long. Looked up from germline, CDR1 is SGHRS and CDR2 is YFSETQ. V lost 1 base and J 1 base, leaving 5 bases between the germline ends. This chain's CDR3 is CASSLKQNTEAFF. In nucleotides, the CDR3 is TGCGCCAGCAGCTTGAAACAGAACACTGAAGCTTTCTTT.

This clonotype qualifies as large (0.1 to 1%). This beta chain lies outside the target of a library built for alpha chains; its clone size means little. The chain uses TRBV6-1 and TRBJ2-7; D gene uncertain. V was shortened by 0 bases and J by 1 base, with 4 bases between the two germline ends. The CDR3 sequence is 13 residues long. Germline V gives CDR1 MNHNS, CDR2 SASEGT. The CDR3 sequence is CASSEAGSYEQYF. The CDR3 nucleotides read TGTGCCAGCAGTGAAGCGGGGTCCTACGAGCAGTACTTC.

This clonotype was counted at least ten times. This beta chain is an off-target read within a library intended for alpha chains, so its frequency means little. The rearrangement uses TRBV15 and TRBJ2-7, with D maybe TRBD1 (6 bases). The CDR3 has 15 residues. The germline V and J ends were trimmed by 1 base and 2 bases, with 12 bases remaining between them. Germline CDR1 and CDR2: LNHNV and YYDKDF (reference sequence). The CDR3 protein is CATSRGRDTTYEQYF. Here the CDR3 DNA reads TGTGCCACCAGCAGAGGTCGGGACACTACCTACGAGCAGTACTTC. The whole variable domain, filled in from reference TRBV15 and TRBJ2-7, reads DAMVIQNPRYQVTQFGKPVTLSCSQTLNHNVMYWYQQKSSQAPKLLFHYYDKDFNNEADTPDNFQSRRPNTSFCFLDIRSPGLGDTAMYLCATSRGRDTTYEQYFGPGTRLTVT.

This clonotype was recorded many times. This beta chain lies outside the target of a library built for alpha chains; its clone size means little. The V gene is TRBV28, the J gene TRBJ2-5; D possibly corresponds to TRBD1 (6 bases). The CDR3 length is 16 residues. The germline V gene has CDR1 MDHEN and CDR2 SYDVKM. With 6 bases removed from V and 1 base from J, the gap between germline ends came to 18 bases. This CDR3 is CASSQEAGARQETQYF. The CDR3 DNA sequence: TGTGCCAGCAGCCAAGAGGCAGGGGCTCGCCAAGAGACCCAGTACTTC.

This clonotype was observed many times. This beta chain is an unintended read in a library built for alpha chains; its size means little. This chain links TRBV4-1 with TRBJ1-2; D remains unclear. V lost 0 bases and J 4 bases, leaving 9 bases between the germline ends. CDR1 and CDR2 (germline): MGHRA, YSYEKL. This CDR3 has 14 amino acids. The CDR3 coding sequence is TGCGCCAGCAGCCAAGATCTGTCGGCCTATGGCTACACCTTC. Amino acid sequence: CASSQDLSAYGYTF.

This clonotype was detected many times. This beta chain is an unintended read in a library built for alpha chains; its size means little. The CDR3 spells CASSLAPNQPQHF. The CDR3 nucleotides are TGTGCCAGCAGTTTAGCACCAAATCAGCCCCAGCATTTT. This chain joins TRBV12-3 or TRBV12-4 and TRBJ1-5; D is unclear. Trimming stripped 0 bases from V and 4 bases from J, with 4 bases between. This CDR3 has 13 residues.